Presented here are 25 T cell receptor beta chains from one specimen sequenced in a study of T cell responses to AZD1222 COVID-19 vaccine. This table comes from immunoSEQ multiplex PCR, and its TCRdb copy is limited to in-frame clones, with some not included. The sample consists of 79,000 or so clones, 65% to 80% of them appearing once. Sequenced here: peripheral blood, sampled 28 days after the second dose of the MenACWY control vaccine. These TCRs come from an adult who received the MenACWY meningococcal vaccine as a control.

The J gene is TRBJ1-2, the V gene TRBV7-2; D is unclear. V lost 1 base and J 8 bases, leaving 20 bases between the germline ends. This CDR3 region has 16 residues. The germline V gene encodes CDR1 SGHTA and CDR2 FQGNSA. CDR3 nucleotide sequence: TGTGCCAGCAGCTTAGACTATTCCTCCCAGTTCGGGGGCTACACCTTC. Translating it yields CASSLDYSSQFGGYTF. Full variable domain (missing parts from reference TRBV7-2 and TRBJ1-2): GAGVSQSPSNKVTEKGKDVELRCDPISGHTALYWYRQSLGQGLEFLIYFQGNSAPDKSGLPSDRFSAERTGGSVSTLTIQRTQQEDSAVYLCASSLDYSSQFGGYTFGSGTRLTVV.

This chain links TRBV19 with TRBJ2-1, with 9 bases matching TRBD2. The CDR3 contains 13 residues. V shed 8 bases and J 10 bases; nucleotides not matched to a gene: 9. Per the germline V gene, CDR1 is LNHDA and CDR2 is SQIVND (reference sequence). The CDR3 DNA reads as TGTGCCAGTGGAAGCGGGGGGACAAGGGAGCAGTTCTTC. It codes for CASGSGGTREQFF.

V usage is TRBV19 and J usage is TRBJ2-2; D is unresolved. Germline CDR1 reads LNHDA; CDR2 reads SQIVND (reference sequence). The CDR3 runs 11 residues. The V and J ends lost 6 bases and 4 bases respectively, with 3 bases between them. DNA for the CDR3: TGTGCCAGTAGCATCACCGGGGAGCTGTTTTTT. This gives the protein CASSITGELFF.

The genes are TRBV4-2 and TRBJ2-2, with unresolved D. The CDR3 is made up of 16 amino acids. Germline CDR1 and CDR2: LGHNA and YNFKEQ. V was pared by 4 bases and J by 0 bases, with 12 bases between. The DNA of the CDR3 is TGTGCCAGCAGCCCAACCCAGCTGGCGAACACCGGGGAGCTGTTTTTT. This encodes CASSPTQLANTGELFF.

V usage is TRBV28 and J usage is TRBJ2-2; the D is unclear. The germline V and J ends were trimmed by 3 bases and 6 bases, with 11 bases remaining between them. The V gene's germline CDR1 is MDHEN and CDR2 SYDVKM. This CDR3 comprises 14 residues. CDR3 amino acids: CASSFSHNPGELFF. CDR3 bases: TGTGCCAGCAGTTTTTCTCATAACCCCGGGGAGCTGTTTTTT.

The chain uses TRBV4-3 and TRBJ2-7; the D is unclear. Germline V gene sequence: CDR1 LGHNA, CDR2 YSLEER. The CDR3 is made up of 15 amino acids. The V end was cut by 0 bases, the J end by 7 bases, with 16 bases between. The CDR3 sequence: CASSQDRATGREQYF. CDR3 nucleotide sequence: TGCGCCAGCAGCCAAGATAGGGCGACCGGCCGGGAGCAGTACTTC.

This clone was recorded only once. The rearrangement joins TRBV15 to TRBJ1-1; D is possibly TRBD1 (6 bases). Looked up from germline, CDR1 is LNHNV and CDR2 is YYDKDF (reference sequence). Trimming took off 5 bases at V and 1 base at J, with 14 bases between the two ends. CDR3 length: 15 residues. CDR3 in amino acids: CATSGGGAKNTEAFF. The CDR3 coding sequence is TGTGCCACCAGCGGAGGGGGGGCCAAGAACACTGAAGCTTTCTTT.

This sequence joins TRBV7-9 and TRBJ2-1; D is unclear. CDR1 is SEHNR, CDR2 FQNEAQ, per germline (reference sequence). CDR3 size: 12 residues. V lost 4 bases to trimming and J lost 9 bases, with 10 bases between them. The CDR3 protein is CASSSRHGEQFF. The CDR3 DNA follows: TGTGCCAGCAGCTCCCGTCACGGTGAGCAGTTCTTC.

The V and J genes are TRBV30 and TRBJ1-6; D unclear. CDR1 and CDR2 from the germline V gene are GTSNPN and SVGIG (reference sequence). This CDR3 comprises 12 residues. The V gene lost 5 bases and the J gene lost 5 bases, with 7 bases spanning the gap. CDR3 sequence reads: CAWGLNNSPLHF. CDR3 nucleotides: TGTGCCTGGGGCCTAAATAATTCACCCCTCCACTTT.

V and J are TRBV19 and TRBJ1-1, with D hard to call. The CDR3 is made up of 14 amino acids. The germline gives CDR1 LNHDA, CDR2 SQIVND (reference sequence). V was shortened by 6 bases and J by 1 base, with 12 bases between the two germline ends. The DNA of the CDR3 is TGTGCCAGTAGCCATGGGTACCCGAACACTGAAGCTTTCTTT. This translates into CASSHGYPNTEAFF.

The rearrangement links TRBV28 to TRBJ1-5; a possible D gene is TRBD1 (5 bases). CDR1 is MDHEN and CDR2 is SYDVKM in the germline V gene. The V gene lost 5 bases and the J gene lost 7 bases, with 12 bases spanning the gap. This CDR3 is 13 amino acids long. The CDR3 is CASSGGEGQPQHF. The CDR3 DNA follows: TGTGCCAGCAGTGGGGGGGAAGGACAGCCCCAGCATTTT.

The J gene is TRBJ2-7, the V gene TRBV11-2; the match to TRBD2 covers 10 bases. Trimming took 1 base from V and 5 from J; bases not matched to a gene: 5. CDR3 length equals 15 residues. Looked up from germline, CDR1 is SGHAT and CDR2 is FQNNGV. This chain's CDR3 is CASSLAAGGHHEQYF. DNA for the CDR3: TGTGCCAGCAGCTTAGCAGCGGGAGGGCACCACGAGCAGTACTTC. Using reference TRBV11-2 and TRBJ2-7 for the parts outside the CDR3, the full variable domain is EAGVAQSPRYKIIEKRQSVAFWCNPISGHATLYWYQQILGQGPKLLIQFQNNGVVDDSQLPKDRFSAERLKGVDSTLKIQPAKLEDSAVYLCASSLAAGGHHEQYFGPGTRLTVT.

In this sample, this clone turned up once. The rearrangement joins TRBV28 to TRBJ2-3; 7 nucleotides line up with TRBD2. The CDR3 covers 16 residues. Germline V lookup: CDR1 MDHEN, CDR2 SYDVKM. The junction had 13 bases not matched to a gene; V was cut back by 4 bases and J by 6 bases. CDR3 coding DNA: TGTGCCAGCAGTTCACAAGGTGGGGGGGGTATGGATACGCAGTATTTT. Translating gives CASSSQGGGGMDTQYF. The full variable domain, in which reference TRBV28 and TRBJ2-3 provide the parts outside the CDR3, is DVKVTQSSRYLVKRTGEKVFLECVQDMDHENMFWYRQDPGLGLRLIYFSYDVKMKEKGDIPEGYSVSREKKERFSLILESASTNQTSMYLCASSSQGGGGMDTQYFGPGTRLTVL.

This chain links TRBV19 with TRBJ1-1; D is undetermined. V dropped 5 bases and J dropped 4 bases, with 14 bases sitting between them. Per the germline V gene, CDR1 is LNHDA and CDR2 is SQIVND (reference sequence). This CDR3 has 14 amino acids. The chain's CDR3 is CASSAQMGSTEAFF. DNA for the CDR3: TGTGCCAGTAGTGCTCAGATGGGTAGCACTGAAGCTTTCTTT. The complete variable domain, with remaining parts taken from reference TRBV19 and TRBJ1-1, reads DGGITQSPKYLFRKEGQNVTLSCEQNLNHDAMYWYRQDPGQGLRLIYYSQIVNDFQKGDIAEGYSVSREKKESFPLTVTSAQKNPTAFYLCASSAQMGSTEAFFGQGTRLTVV.

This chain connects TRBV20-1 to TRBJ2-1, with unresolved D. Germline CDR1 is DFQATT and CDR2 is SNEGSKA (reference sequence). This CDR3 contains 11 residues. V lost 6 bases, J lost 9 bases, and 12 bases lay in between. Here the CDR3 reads CSAARETEQFF. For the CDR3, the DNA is TGCAGTGCCGCCCGCGAGACTGAGCAGTTCTTC.

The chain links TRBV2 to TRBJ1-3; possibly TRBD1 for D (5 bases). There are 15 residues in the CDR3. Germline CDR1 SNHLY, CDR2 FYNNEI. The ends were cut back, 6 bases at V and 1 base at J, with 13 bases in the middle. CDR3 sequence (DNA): TGTGCCAGCAGGATAGACAGCTCTTCTGGAAACACCATATATTTT. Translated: CASRIDSSSGNTIYF. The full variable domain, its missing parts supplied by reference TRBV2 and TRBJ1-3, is EPEVTQTPSHQVTQMGQEVILRCVPISNHLYFYWYRQILGQKVEFLVSFYNNEISEKSEIFDDQFSVERPDGSNFTLKIRSTKLEDSAMYFCASRIDSSSGNTIYFGEGSWLTVV.

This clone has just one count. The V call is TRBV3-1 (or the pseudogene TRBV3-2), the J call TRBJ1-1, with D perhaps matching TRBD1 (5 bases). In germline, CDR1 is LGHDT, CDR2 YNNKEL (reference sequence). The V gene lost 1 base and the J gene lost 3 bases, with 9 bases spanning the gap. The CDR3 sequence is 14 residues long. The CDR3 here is CASSQVPGDTEAFF. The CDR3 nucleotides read TGTGCCAGCAGCCAAGTTCCGGGGGACACTGAAGCTTTCTTT.

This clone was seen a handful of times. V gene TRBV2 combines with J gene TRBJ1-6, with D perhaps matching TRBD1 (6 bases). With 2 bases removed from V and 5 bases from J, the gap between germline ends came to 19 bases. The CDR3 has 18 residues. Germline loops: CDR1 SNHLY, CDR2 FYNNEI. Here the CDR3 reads CASSERGMDGSNNSPLHF. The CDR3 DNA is TGTGCCAGCAGTGAAAGGGGGATGGACGGATCGAATAATTCACCCCTCCACTTT.

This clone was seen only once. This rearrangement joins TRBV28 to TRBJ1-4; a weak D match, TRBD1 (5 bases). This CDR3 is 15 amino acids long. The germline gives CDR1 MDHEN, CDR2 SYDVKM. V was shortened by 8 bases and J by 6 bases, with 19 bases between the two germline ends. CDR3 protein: CASSWRGMSDEKLFF. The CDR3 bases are TGTGCCAGCTCATGGAGGGGCATGTCCGATGAAAAACTGTTTTTT.

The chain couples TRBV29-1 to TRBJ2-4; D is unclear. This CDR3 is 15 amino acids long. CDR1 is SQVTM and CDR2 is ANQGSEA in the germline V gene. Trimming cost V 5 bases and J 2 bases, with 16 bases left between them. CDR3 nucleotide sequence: TGCAGCGTTTTAAGGGTCGTTGAGACCAAAAACATTCAGTACTTC. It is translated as CSVLRVVETKNIQYF.

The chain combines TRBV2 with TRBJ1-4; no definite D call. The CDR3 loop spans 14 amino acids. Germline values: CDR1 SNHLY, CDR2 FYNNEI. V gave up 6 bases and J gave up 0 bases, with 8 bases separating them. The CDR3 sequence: CASRPTPTNEKLFF. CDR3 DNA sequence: TGTGCCAGCAGACCTACACCAACTAATGAAAAACTGTTTTTT.

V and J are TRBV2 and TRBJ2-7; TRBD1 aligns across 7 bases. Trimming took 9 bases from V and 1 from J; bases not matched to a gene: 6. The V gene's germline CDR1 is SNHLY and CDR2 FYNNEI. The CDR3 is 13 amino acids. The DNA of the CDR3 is TGTGCCAGTTCCTACAGGGGATCCTACGAGCAGTACTTC. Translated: CASSYRGSYEQYF. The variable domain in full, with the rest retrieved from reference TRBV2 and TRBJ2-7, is EPEVTQTPSHQVTQMGQEVILRCVPISNHLYFYWYRQILGQKVEFLVSFYNNEISEKSEIFDDQFSVERPDGSNFTLKIRSTKLEDSAMYFCASSYRGSYEQYFGPGTRLTVT.

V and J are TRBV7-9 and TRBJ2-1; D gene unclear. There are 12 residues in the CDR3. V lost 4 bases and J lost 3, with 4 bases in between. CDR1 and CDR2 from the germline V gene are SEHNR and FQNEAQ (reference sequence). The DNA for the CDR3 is TGTGCCAGCAGCTCCCACTACAATGAGCAGTTCTTC. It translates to CASSSHYNEQFF.

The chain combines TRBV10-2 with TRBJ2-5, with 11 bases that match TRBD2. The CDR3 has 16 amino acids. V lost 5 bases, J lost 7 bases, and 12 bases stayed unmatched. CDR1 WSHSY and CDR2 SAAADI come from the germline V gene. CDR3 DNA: TGCGCCAGCAGTCGCCCTACTAGCGGGGGCTCGGGGACCCAGTACTTC. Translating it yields CASSRPTSGGSGTQYF.

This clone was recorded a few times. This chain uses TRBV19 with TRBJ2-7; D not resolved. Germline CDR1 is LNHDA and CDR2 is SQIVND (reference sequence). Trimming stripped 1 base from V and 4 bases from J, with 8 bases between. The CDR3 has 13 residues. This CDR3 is CASSIAAGYEQYF. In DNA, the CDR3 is TGTGCCAGTAGTATAGCGGCAGGTTACGAGCAGTACTTC.